This TCR beta chain emerged from a study of response to subunit inactivated influenza vaccine. V dropped 1 base and J dropped 6; count of bases not matched to a gene: 3. Germline assignment: CDR1 SGHRS and CDR2 YFSETQ. The CDR3 loop spans 14 amino acids. TCRdb called the RT-PCR reads again in MiXCR, with one record for every CDR3 protein. Here the sample spans about 520,000 distinct CDR3 sequences, 25% being singletons. As for this clonotype: Its antigen is not known.

Study-level results: New T cells are recruited in small numbers by each seasonal influenza vaccination, according to the authors' suggestion.

The sample in question was CD4+ T cells sorted from PBMCs, obtained roughly 5 days after vaccination. This clonotype was sampled from a man in his forties or fifties who received an inactivated influenza vaccine. The chain uses TRBV5-1 and TRBJ2-5; 10 bases are a match to TRBD1. CDR3 DNA sequence: TGCGCCAGCAGCTTGCGGACAGGGGGGCAGACCCAGTACTTC. It codes for CASSLRTGGQTQYF. The full variable domain, its missing parts supplied by reference TRBV5-1 and TRBJ2-5, is KAGVTQTPRYLIKTRGQQVTLSCSPISGHRSVSWYQQTPGQGLQFLFEYFSETQRNKGNFPGRFSGRQFSNSRSEMNVSTLELGDSALYLCASSLRTGGQTQYFGPGTRLLVL.